These 26 T cell receptor beta chains share one sample of origin, sequenced in a study of regulatory T cells in long-lasting Graves disease. The time point is: newly diagnosed GD, antithyroid drugs for less than 3 months. PBMC RNA served as the TCR library source. Arm-PCR of CDR3 regions and iRepertoire HTBI primers were used to build TCR beta libraries. TCRdb called the multiplex PCR reads again in MiXCR, with one record for every CDR3 protein. This sample has some 410,000 distinct CDR3 sequences, with roughly 15% found just once. The same specimen was also included in a second study, on T cells in Graves' hyperthyroidism and ophthalmopathy.

The material sequenced was peripheral blood mononuclear cells (PBMCs), taken at new diagnosis, from a patient treated with antithyroid drugs. These receptors were taken from a woman aged 25-40 years with Graves disease.

This clonotype was counted at least ten times. The V and J genes are TRBV11-2 and TRBJ1-2, with D maybe TRBD1 (6 bases). Trimming left V 3 bases short and J 4 bases short, with 12 bases between. The CDR3 has 14 amino acids. Germline lookup yields CDR1 SGHAT and CDR2 FQNNGV. This CDR3 is CASSFPGALYGYTF. The CDR3 DNA is TGTGCCAGCAGCTTTCCAGGGGCCCTCTATGGCTACACCTTC. The full variable domain, its missing parts supplied by reference TRBV11-2 and TRBJ1-2, is EAGVAQSPRYKIIEKRQSVAFWCNPISGHATLYWYQQILGQGPKLLIQFQNNGVVDDSQLPKDRFSAERLKGVDSTLKIQPAKLEDSAVYLCASSFPGALYGYTFGSGTRLTVV.

This clonotype was seen repeatedly, ten times or more. V is TRBV15 and J is TRBJ1-2; D is undetermined. V lost 0 bases and J lost 1, with 6 bases in between. The CDR3 sequence is 14 residues long. Looked up from germline, CDR1 is LNHNV and CDR2 is YYDKDF (reference sequence). CDR3 sequence: CATSRDAFNYGYTF. The CDR3 region has the DNA TGTGCCACCAGCAGAGATGCTTTTAACTATGGCTACACCTTC.

A remark on this clonotype: A far larger clone differs by one base, so this is likely a read error. The J gene is TRBJ2-1, the V gene TRBV7-8; 9 positions agree with TRBD2. The CDR3 runs 15 residues. The germline V gene has CDR1 SGHVS and CDR2 FQNEAQ. The CDR3 spells CASGLTKAGGNEQFF. The CDR3 DNA sequence: TGTGCCAGCGGCTTAACTAAGGCGGGAGGGAATGAGCAGTTCTTC.

This clonotype has a count of ten or more. V is TRBV11-2 and J is TRBJ2-2; D is unresolved. The germline CDR1 and CDR2 sequences are SGHAT and FQNNGV. The CDR3 consists of 18 residues. V lost 5 bases to trimming and J lost 4 bases, with 23 bases between them. The DNA for the CDR3 is TGTGCCAGCAGCCCCGCTTGGGCTACGTGGCGAGGCACCGGGGAGCTGTTTTTT. Residues: CASSPAWATWRGTGELFF.

This clonotype has at least ten counts. The chain links TRBV7-6 to TRBJ2-7; 7 positions agree with TRBD1. Per germline, CDR1 SGHVS and CDR2 FNYEAQ. The CDR3 consists of 16 residues. V was clipped by 6 bases and J by 3 bases; unmatched bases: 14. DNA for the CDR3: TGTGCCAGCAGTCTCCGTCCCGGACAGGCACACTACGAGCAGTACTTC. It yields the protein CASSLRPGQAHYEQYF.

This clonotype turned up a few times. The chain couples TRBV4-3 to TRBJ2-3, with D unclear. This CDR3 comprises 15 residues. Germline assignment: CDR1 LGHNA and CDR2 YSLEER. The V and J ends lost 3 bases and 0 bases respectively, with 10 bases between them. CDR3 DNA: TGCGCCAGCAGCCAGGGAACACGCAGCACAGATACGCAGTATTTT. This translates into CASSQGTRSTDTQYF.

As concerns this clonotype: A much bigger clone sits one base away, suggesting this may be a read error. The genes are TRBV7-8 and TRBJ2-6; 8 bases map to TRBD1. The germline V gene has CDR1 SGHVS and CDR2 FQNEAQ. The CDR3 has 18 residues. In nucleotides, the CDR3 is TGTGCCAGCAGCTTTGACAGGGGCTGGAGCTCTGGGGCCAACGTCCCGACTTTC. Translated: CASSFDRGWSSGANVPTF.

The chain carries TRBV9 and TRBJ1-1; no firm D call. CDR3 length: 16 amino acids. The V gene lost 2 bases and the J gene lost 0 bases, with 14 bases spanning the gap. Germline values: CDR1 SGDLS, CDR2 YYNGEE. This CDR3 reads CASSVAPSGVNTEAFF. CDR3 nucleotides: TGTGCCAGCAGCGTGGCCCCCTCTGGGGTGAACACTGAAGCTTTCTTT.

This clonotype was seen at least ten times. V is TRBV9 and J is TRBJ1-2; D unclear. The CDR3 has 13 residues. Trimming stripped 0 bases from V and 4 bases from J, with 7 bases between. Per germline, CDR1 SGDLS and CDR2 YYNGEE. The CDR3 sequence: CASSVGQTYGYTF. CDR3 sequence (DNA): TGTGCCAGCAGCGTAGGCCAGACCTATGGCTACACCTTC.

The sample holds a few counts of this clonotype. The chain combines TRBV29-1 with TRBJ2-1; the match to TRBD2 covers 9 bases. Trimming took 8 bases from V and 12 from J; bases not matched to a gene: 26. The CDR3 has 17 residues. Germline CDR1 reads SQVTM; CDR2 reads ANQGSEA. This chain's CDR3 is CSTSPSPGTSYPRRQFF. The CDR3 DNA reads as TGCAGCACTTCTCCCTCGCCCGGGACTAGCTATCCCCGACGGCAGTTCTTC.

This clonotype occurred a few times. The chain's CDR3 is CATTGQPLNIQYF. The DNA of the CDR3 is TGTGCCACCACCGGGCAACCGTTAAACATTCAGTACTTC. The chain joins TRBV10-3 to TRBJ2-4; unclear D gene. CDR3 length: 13 amino acids. CDR1 is ENHRY, CDR2 SYGVKD, per germline. V shed 10 bases and J shed 6 bases, with 16 bases lying between them.

This clonotype was picked up a small number of times. V and J are TRBV27 and TRBJ2-5, with 9 bases that match TRBD2. V shed 8 bases and J 4 bases; nucleotides not matched to a gene: 8. The CDR3 contains 14 residues. Germline V gives CDR1 MNHEY, CDR2 SMNVEV (reference sequence). The CDR3 nucleotides are TGTGCCAGCCTTAGAGTAGCGGGAGCAGAGACCCAGTACTTC. It specifies CASLRVAGAETQYF.

This clonotype was seen more than once but under ten times. The chain is built from TRBV28 and TRBJ1-2, with a tentative D call TRBD1 (5 bases). Looked up from germline, CDR1 is MDHEN and CDR2 is SYDVKM. Trimming removed 7 bases from V and 7 bases from J, with 16 bases in between. This CDR3 is 13 amino acids long. In DNA, the CDR3 is TGTGCCAGCACCCCGAGGGGTGTAGTTGGCTACACCTTC. Protein: CASTPRGVVGYTF.

The table lists this clonotype with many counts. The chain joins TRBV28 to TRBJ2-7; 10 bases fit TRBD1. The CDR3 length is 15 residues. CDR1 and CDR2 (germline): MDHEN, SYDVKM. Trimming at V came to 3 bases and at J to 3 bases, leaving 5 bases not matched to a gene. The CDR3 region has the DNA TGTGCCAGCAGTTTTCGGGACAGGGGTCACTACGAGCAGTACTTC. Translation: CASSFRDRGHYEQYF. Variable domain in full (rest from reference TRBV28 and TRBJ2-7): DVKVTQSSRYLVKRTGEKVFLECVQDMDHENMFWYRQDPGLGLRLIYFSYDVKMKEKGDIPEGYSVSREKKERFSLILESASTNQTSMYLCASSFRDRGHYEQYFGPGTRLTVT.

Of note for this clonotype: A much larger clone differs by one base, so this may be a read error. The V and J genes are TRBV10-3 and TRBJ2-2; no clear D gene. V was cut by 6 bases and J by 5 bases, with 4 bases left in between. Germline CDR1 reads ENHRY; CDR2 reads SYGVKD. CDR3 length: 11 residues. DNA of the CDR3: TGTGCCATCAGCGAGACCGGGGAGCTGTTTTTT. It codes for CAISETGELFF.

This clonotype occurred many times. V gene TRBV9 combines with J gene TRBJ2-5, with D perhaps TRBD1 (6 bases). The V end lost 4 bases, the J end lost 7 bases, and 17 bases lay between the germline ends. The V gene's germline CDR1 is SGDLS and CDR2 YYNGEE. The CDR3 extends over 14 amino acids. CDR3 sequence (DNA): TGTGCCAGCAGCACCAGGGTCTCGACAGGGACCCAGTACTTC. Translation gives CASSTRVSTGTQYF.

On this clonotype: Since a far larger clone is one base different, this is likely a read error. The gene calls are TRBV28 and TRBJ2-1; D gene ambiguous. CDR1 and CDR2 from the germline V gene are MDHEN and SYDVKM. V dropped 10 bases and J dropped 10 bases, with 14 bases sitting between them. The CDR3 is 11 residues long. CDR3 nucleotides: TGTGCCACCGCAGCCGCCTACGAGCAGTTCTTC. It specifies CATAAAYEQFF.

The chain joins TRBV5-5 to TRBJ2-2, with 9 bases identical to TRBD2. Germline assignment: CDR1 SGHKS and CDR2 YYEKEE (reference sequence). V was pared by 6 bases and J by 5 bases, with 8 bases of the junction left unmatched. The CDR3 is made up of 15 amino acids. In DNA, the CDR3 is TGTGCCAGCAAATTAGCGGGAGTAAGAACCGGGGAGCTGTTTTTT. It codes for CASKLAGVRTGELFF. Combining the CDR3 with reference TRBV5-5 and TRBJ2-2 gives the whole variable domain DAGVTQSPTHLIKTRGQQVTLRCSPISGHKSVSWYQQVLGQGPQFIFQYYEKEERGRGNFPDRFSARQFPNYSSELNVNALLLGDSALYLCASKLAGVRTGELFFGEGSRLTVL.

This clonotype has a count of ten or more. This chain joins TRBV20-1 and TRBJ2-1; 7 bases agree with TRBD2. The CDR3 is 17 residues long. Germline V lookup: CDR1 DFQATT, CDR2 SNEGSKA (reference sequence). The trim removed 5 bases at V and 6 bases at J, leaving 19 bases unmatched. The CDR3 reads CSAPSARWEGGGNEQFF. In DNA form, the CDR3 reads TGCAGTGCTCCCTCCGCGAGATGGGAGGGCGGCGGCAATGAGCAGTTCTTC.

This clonotype has only a few counts. The chain links TRBV7-9 to TRBJ1-2; D uncertain. Trimming removed 0 bases at V and 2 bases at J, with 7 bases between. The CDR3 runs 14 residues. Germline V gene data show CDR1 as SEHNR and CDR2 as FQNEAQ (reference sequence). CDR3 coding DNA: TGTGCCAGCAGCTTAGCTTCGCGAAACTATGGCTACACCTTC. Its translation is CASSLASRNYGYTF.

V is TRBV28 and J is TRBJ1-5, with 8 bases fitting TRBD1. Germline V gene lookup returns CDR1 MDHEN and CDR2 SYDVKM. With 7 bases clipped from V and 1 base from J, the junction kept 6 bases outside the gene matches. The CDR3 consists of 15 residues. In nucleotides, the CDR3 is TGTGCCAGCACTGTTGACAGGGGCAGCAATCAGCCCCAGCATTTT. It yields the protein CASTVDRGSNQPQHF.

This clonotype was seen only a few times. The chain is built from TRBV7-9 and TRBJ1-2, with a weak D call TRBD1 (5 bases). Germline values: CDR1 SEHNR, CDR2 FQNEAQ (reference sequence). V was pared by 4 bases and J by 6 bases, with 21 bases between. There are 16 residues in the CDR3. The CDR3 here is CASSSIRDRRTNGYTF. CDR3 sequence (DNA): TGTGCCAGCAGCTCGATTAGGGACCGTAGAACTAATGGCTACACCTTC. Full variable domain (outside the CDR3, taken from reference TRBV7-9 and TRBJ1-2): DTGVSQNPRHKITKRGQNVTFRCDPISEHNRLYWYRQTLGQGPEFLTYFQNEAQLEKSRLLSDRFSAERPKGSFSTLEIQRTEQGDSAMYLCASSSIRDRRTNGYTFGSGTRLTVV.

As to this clonotype: A far larger clone is one base from this, pointing to a likely read error. The CDR3 region has the DNA TGTGCCAACACCCTCCAGCCGGGAGGGCTAGGAGGAGAGCAGTACTTC. Its translation is CANTLQPGGLGGEQYF. This chain uses TRBV28 with TRBJ2-1; 8 bases map to TRBD2. The assigned J gene may be wrong: the sequence end matches TRBJ2-7 better. The CDR3 runs to 16 residues. Per the germline V gene, CDR1 is MDHEN and CDR2 is SYDVKM.

This clonotype was counted at least ten times. The V gene is TRBV7-9, the J gene TRBJ2-1, with D possibly TRBD1 on 6 matching bases. Between the trimmed V and J ends, which lost 3 bases and 6 bases, there was a span of 12 bases. In germline, CDR1 is SEHNR, CDR2 FQNEAQ (reference sequence). There are 14 residues in the CDR3. This CDR3 reads CASSLVTGGNEQFF. The CDR3, as DNA: TGTGCCAGCAGCTTGGTGACAGGAGGCAATGAGCAGTTCTTC.

This clonotype was seen at least ten times. The V call is TRBV20-1, the J call TRBJ2-7, with 8 bases fitting TRBD1. Trimming cost V 0 bases and J 1 base; bases outside gene matches: 8. The germline gives CDR1 DFQATT, CDR2 SNEGSKA (reference sequence). This CDR3 spans 16 amino acids. The CDR3 protein is CSARDGQGIDSYEQYF. The CDR3 DNA follows: TGCAGTGCTAGAGATGGACAGGGTATCGATTCCTACGAGCAGTACTTC.

This clonotype was found many times. This rearrangement joins TRBV2 to TRBJ2-3, with 8 nucleotides matching TRBD2. CDR1 is SNHLY and CDR2 is FYNNEI in the germline V gene. J gave up 1 base and V 8 bases, and 5 bases lay outside the gene matches. CDR3 length: 14 residues. The CDR3 here is CASSAGGRTDTQYF. The CDR3 DNA reads as TGTGCCAGCTCCGCGGGAGGCCGCACAGATACGCAGTATTTT.